The 23 T cell receptor beta chains below were found in one sample sequenced in a study of response to subunit inactivated influenza vaccine. TCRdb re-analysed the RT-PCR reads in MiXCR, keeping a single row per CDR3 protein. Of roughly 460,000 distinct CDR3 sequences in the sample, roughly 9.7% are singletons; the top ten hold approximately 12%. Sequencing was performed on PBMCs from blood, taken 35 to 45 days after vaccination. The source of these receptors is a man aged 50 to 59 who received an inactivated influenza vaccine.

The chain couples TRBV20-1 to TRBJ2-1, with 10 bases fitting TRBD2. Trimming took 4 bases from V and 4 from J; bases not matched to a gene: 10. This CDR3 comprises 16 residues. The germline CDR1 and CDR2 sequences are DFQATT and SNEGSKA (reference sequence). The CDR3 nucleotides read TGCAGTGCTACCCCTTCGACTAGCGGGCGGTACAATGAGCAGTTCTTC. Its translation: CSATPSTSGRYNEQFF.

This clonotype was counted only a few times. The chain links TRBV6-1 to TRBJ2-5, with D unclear. Germline V lookup: CDR1 MNHNS, CDR2 SASEGT. Trimming left V 8 bases short and J 0 bases short, with 13 bases between. This CDR3 spans 14 amino acids. The CDR3 DNA sequence: TGTGCCAGCCGAGAAACAGTGTACCAAGAGACCCAGTACTTC. Translated: CASRETVYQETQYF.

In nucleotides, the CDR3 is TGTGCCAGCAGTTGGGGGCCCACTGAAGCTTTCTTT. Its protein product is CASSWGPTEAFF. This chain joins TRBV12-3 or TRBV12-4 and TRBJ1-1; the D gene is possibly TRBD1 (6 bases). With 4 bases removed from V and 4 bases from J, the gap between germline ends came to 7 bases. This CDR3 region has 12 residues.

V is TRBV12-5 and J is TRBJ1-2; maybe TRBD1 (6 bases). The CDR3 has 14 residues. The germline V gene has CDR1 LGHNT and CDR2 FRNRAP. V lost 1 base, J lost 7 bases, and 13 bases lay in between. The DNA for the CDR3 is TGTGCTAGTGGTTTGGCCGGGACAAATGCTGGCTACACCTTC. Translating gives CASGLAGTNAGYTF.

This clonotype was found a few times. The CDR3 spells CASSLSAEYNEQFF. CDR3 coding DNA: TGCGCCAGCAGCTTGTCGGCCGAATACAATGAGCAGTTCTTC. This sequence joins TRBV5-1 and TRBJ2-1; D is unresolved. From germline, CDR1 is SGHRS and CDR2 YFSETQ. The CDR3 sequence is 14 residues long. The V and J ends lost 1 base and 4 bases respectively, with 9 bases between them.

The V gene is TRBV28, the J gene TRBJ1-4; D might be TRBD1 (5 bases). The CDR3 length is 16 residues. Trimming shortened V by 3 bases and J by 7 bases, and 18 bases separated the two germline ends. Germline V gene lookup returns CDR1 MDHEN and CDR2 SYDVKM. CDR3 region: CASSFNGGASFEKLFF. For the CDR3, the DNA is TGTGCCAGCAGTTTTAATGGGGGAGCCAGTTTTGAAAAACTGTTTTTT.

The sample holds a few counts of this clonotype. This chain links TRBV6-5 with TRBJ2-2, with no clear D. The CDR3 sequence is 13 residues long. In germline, CDR1 is MNHEY, CDR2 SVGAGI. V lost 2 bases, J lost 4 bases, and 5 bases lay in between. In DNA, the CDR3 is TGTGCCAGCAGTTACATGGGCACCGGGGAGCTGTTTTTT. Encoded protein: CASSYMGTGELFF.

This clonotype was found a few times. The V gene is TRBV7-9, the J gene TRBJ2-7, with 12 positions matching TRBD1. CDR3 length equals 15 residues. The germline V gene has CDR1 SEHNR and CDR2 FQNEAQ (reference sequence). The trim removed 3 bases at V and 3 bases at J, leaving 3 bases unmatched. CDR3 nucleotide sequence: TGTGCCAGCAGCTTTGGGACAGGGGGCTTCTACGAGCAGTACTTC. Translated, it gives CASSFGTGGFYEQYF.

V gene TRBV4-1 combines with J gene TRBJ2-1; weak D call: TRBD2 (6 bases). This CDR3 is 18 amino acids long. Germline lookup yields CDR1 MGHRA and CDR2 YSYEKL. Deletions cut 0 bases from V and 3 bases from J, with 18 bases between. CDR3 nucleotides: TGCGCCAGCAGCCAAGATACGGGAGCAGTGTTGGTCTACAATGAGCAGTTCTTC. Translation gives CASSQDTGAVLVYNEQFF.

The rearrangement uses TRBV4-2 and TRBJ2-5, with D uncertain. Germline V CDR1 and CDR2: LGHNA, YNFKEQ. The CDR3 length is 15 residues. The V end was cut by 0 bases, the J end by 4 bases, with 12 bases between. The chain's CDR3 is CASSQDTSSRETQYF. The CDR3 coding sequence is TGTGCCAGCAGCCAAGATACCAGTTCTAGAGAGACCCAGTACTTC.

This clonotype was counted only a few times. The J gene is TRBJ2-2, the V gene TRBV9; 9 nucleotides align to TRBD1. The CDR3 covers 14 residues. Losses at the gene ends were 4 bases for V and 7 bases for J; bases not matched to a gene: 5. Germline CDR1 and CDR2: SGDLS and YYNGEE. CDR3 sequence reads: CASSTGQGNGELFF. CDR3 in DNA: TGTGCCAGCAGCACGGGACAGGGAAACGGGGAGCTGTTTTTT. Combining the CDR3 with reference TRBV9 and TRBJ2-2 gives the whole variable domain DSGVTQTPKHLITATGQRVTLRCSPRSGDLSVYWYQQSLDQGLQFLIQYYNGEERAKGNILERFSAQQFPDLHSELNLSSLELGDSALYFCASSTGQGNGELFFGEGSRLTVL.

The rearrangement links TRBV7-2 to TRBJ2-7; D is perhaps TRBD1 (6 bases). CDR1 is SGHTA, CDR2 FQGNSA, per germline. Trimming left V 5 bases short and J 0 bases short, with 14 bases between. The CDR3 covers 15 residues. CDR3 loop: CASSTDGTPSYEQYF. The CDR3 region has the DNA TGTGCCAGCAGCACCGACGGGACACCCTCCTACGAGCAGTACTTC.

The chain couples TRBV6-1 to TRBJ1-2; TRBD1 agrees at 7 bases. Germline V CDR1 and CDR2: MNHNS, SASEGT. After removal of 6 bases from V and 4 bases from J, the junction contained 8 bases not matched to a gene. CDR3 length: 14 amino acids. The CDR3: CASRSGDSSYGYTF. CDR3 nucleotides: TGTGCCAGCAGGTCAGGGGACAGCAGCTATGGCTACACCTTC.

Worth noting for this clonotype: A read error may be the cause here, since a much bigger clone is one base away. In DNA, the CDR3 is TGTGCCAGCAGTTTGGGGGTTCCTATCCCTAACTATGGCTACACCTTC. This gives the protein CASSLGVPIPNYGYTF. The genes are TRBV12-3 or TRBV12-4 and TRBJ1-2, with a tentative D call TRBD1 (5 bases). V lost 3 bases and J 0 bases, leaving 14 bases between the germline ends. The CDR3 loop spans 16 amino acids.

This clonotype was detected ten times or more. The rearrangement uses TRBV3-1 and TRBJ1-4; D is possibly TRBD1 (5 bases). V lost 2 bases and J lost 6, with 10 bases in between. The CDR3 covers 14 residues. CDR1 LGHDT and CDR2 YNNKEL come from the germline V gene (reference sequence). The CDR3 here is CASSQITGHEKLFF. The CDR3 region has the DNA TGTGCCAGCAGCCAAATCACAGGACATGAAAAACTGTTTTTT.

The rearrangement links TRBV6-2 or TRBV6-3 to TRBJ1-4; maybe TRBD1 (5 bases). Trimming took off 5 bases at V and 8 bases at J, with 12 bases between the two ends. The CDR3 has 13 amino acids. Germline V lookup: CDR1 MNHEY, CDR2 SVGEGT. This chain's CDR3 is CASSLDRGEKLFF. CDR3 DNA: TGTGCCAGCAGTCTCGACCGGGGGGAAAAACTGTTTTTT.

The chain links TRBV20-1 to TRBJ2-5, with 9 nucleotides matching TRBD2. J lost 5 bases, V lost 0 bases, and 7 bases had no gene match. There are 15 residues in the CDR3. CDR1 DFQATT and CDR2 SNEGSKA come from the germline V gene (reference sequence). In DNA, the CDR3 is TGCAGTGCTAGAGAGGCTAGCGGGATTCTCGAGACCCAGTACTTC. Translation: CSAREASGILETQYF.

The rearrangement links TRBV11-3 to TRBJ2-1; 7 nucleotides agree with TRBD2. Germline V gives CDR1 SGHNT, CDR2 YENEEA. The CDR3 totals 16 residues. V lost 5 bases, J lost 4 bases, and 11 bases stayed unmatched. This CDR3 is CASSPDWAGDYNEQFF. The CDR3 nucleotides read TGTGCCAGCAGCCCCGACTGGGCGGGAGATTACAATGAGCAGTTCTTC.

This clonotype was counted ten times or more. The V call is TRBV5-1, the J call TRBJ2-3; tentatively, D is TRBD2 (6 bases). CDR3 size: 13 residues. The germline gives CDR1 SGHRS, CDR2 YFSETQ. V was trimmed by 6 bases and J by 0 bases, leaving 8 bases between them. This CDR3 reads CASMAGSTDTQYF. Here the CDR3 DNA reads TGCGCCAGCATGGCGGGGAGCACAGATACGCAGTATTTT.

The CDR3 protein is CASSQDIYEQFF. The CDR3 nucleotides read TGCGCCAGCAGCCAAGATATTTATGAGCAGTTCTTC. V is TRBV4-1 and J is TRBJ2-1; D gene uncertain. The CDR3 totals 12 residues. Looked up from germline, CDR1 is MGHRA and CDR2 is YSYEKL. Trimming stripped 0 bases from V and 8 bases from J, with 5 bases between.

The chain uses TRBV20-1 and TRBJ2-1; 10 bases are a match to TRBD2. The CDR3 is 16 amino acids. V dropped 6 bases and J dropped 7; count of bases not matched to a gene: 15. Germline V gene data show CDR1 as DFQATT and CDR2 as SNEGSKA (reference sequence). CDR3: CSASRAGGPGDNEQFF. For the CDR3, the DNA is TGCAGTGCGTCGCGAGCGGGAGGGCCCGGGGATAATGAGCAGTTCTTC.

The chain employs TRBV28 and TRBJ2-1; TRBD2 aligns across 9 bases. V was pared by 2 bases and J by 1 base, with 9 bases of the junction left unmatched. CDR1 is MDHEN, CDR2 SYDVKM, per germline. CDR3 length equals 18 residues. For the CDR3, the DNA is TGTGCCAGCAGTTTAGAGCGGGAGGCCCTCGATTCCTACAATGAGCAGTTCTTC. Translated: CASSLEREALDSYNEQFF.

V is TRBV7-6 and J is TRBJ1-5, with D unresolved. Germline lookup yields CDR1 SGHVS and CDR2 FNYEAQ. Trimming cost V 6 bases and J 9 bases, with 18 bases left between them. There are 14 residues in the CDR3. CDR3 DNA sequence: TGTGCCAGCAGTCCCCGTGCCAGTCAAGGGCCCCAGCATTTT. This codes for CASSPRASQGPQHF.